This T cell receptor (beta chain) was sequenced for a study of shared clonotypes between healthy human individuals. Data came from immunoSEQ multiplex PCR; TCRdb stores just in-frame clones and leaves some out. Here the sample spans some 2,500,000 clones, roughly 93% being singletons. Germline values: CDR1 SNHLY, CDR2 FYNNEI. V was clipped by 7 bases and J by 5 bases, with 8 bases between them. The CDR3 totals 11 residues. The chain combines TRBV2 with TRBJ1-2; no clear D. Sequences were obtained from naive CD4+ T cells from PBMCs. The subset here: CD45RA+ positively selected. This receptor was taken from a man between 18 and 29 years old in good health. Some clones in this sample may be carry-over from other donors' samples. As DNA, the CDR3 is TGTGCCAGCAACCTAGGATATGGCTACACCTTC. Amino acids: CASNLGYGYTF.